Only a few counts were recorded for the clone carrying this T cell receptor (beta chain). Its antigen is unidentified. The data stem from a study of blood T cells in healthy people across ages. Overall study findings and caveats: More naive CD4+ cells and higher diversity marked long-lived donors relative to aged donors. Researchers judged that diversity estimates from one million T cells fell short of true values.

Trimming shortened V by 4 bases and J by 3 bases, and 37 bases separated the two germline ends. CDR1 is SNHLY, CDR2 FYNNEI, per germline. This CDR3 contains 22 residues. A sample-barcoded 5' primer and a J-beta primer mix were used in a second PCR of roughly 7 to 12 cycles. Carrying 12 random nucleotides, a template-switch adaptor labeled each individual cDNA molecule. TCRdb used MiXCR to reprocess the 5' RACE reads, holding one entry per CDR3 protein. The sample includes 1 million or so distinct CDR3 sequences, 45% of them seen just once. The specimen was blood. The chain employs TRBV2 and TRBJ2-7; no definite D call. The sequence was obtained from a woman aged 60 to 75 in good health. CDR3 region: CASSVSVPTYARHYGSLYEQYF. CDR3 nucleotide sequence: TGTGCCAGCAGTGTCTCCGTCCCAACCTATGCTAGGCATTATGGTAGTCTCTACGAGCAGTACTTC. Full variable domain (missing parts from reference TRBV2 and TRBJ2-7): EPEVTQTPSHQVTQMGQEVILRCVPISNHLYFYWYRQILGQKVEFLVSFYNNEISEKSEIFDDQFSVERPDGSNFTLKIRSTKLEDSAMYFCASSVSVPTYARHYGSLYEQYFGPGTRLTVT.